This T cell receptor beta chain was found in a study of Ad26.COV2.S vaccination and SARS-CoV-2 variants. Study-wide findings and caveats: TCR breadth and depth analyses may have underestimated total T cell responses.

The data were produced by immunoSEQ multiplex PCR, yet TCRdb's version contains in-frame clones alone and is incomplete. The table has around 250,000 clones, roughly 89% seen once; the top ten hold less than 3.5%. Germline V CDR1 and CDR2: SGDLS, YYNGEE. V gave up 0 bases and J gave up 1 base, with 11 bases separating them. The CDR3 is 15 residues long. The treatment here: some 20 received Ad26.COV2.S at low or high dose, single or two shots; several received placebo; per-sample allocation not given. Following the first vaccine or placebo injection, samples were taken on day 63. Regarding this clone: Its antigen is currently unknown.

This sequence was found in a person between 18 and 65 years old who received the Ad26.COV2.S COVID-19 vaccine or a placebo. This chain uses TRBV9 with TRBJ2-7; D is unclear. The sample consisted of peripheral blood, taken in a trial of Ad26.COV2.S vaccine versus placebo. This CDR3 reads CASSVALGLSYEQYF. The CDR3 nucleotides read TGTGCCAGCAGCGTAGCTCTGGGTCTGTCCTACGAGCAGTACTTC.